These T cell receptor beta chains were read from a single sample in a study of T cells in Graves' hyperthyroidism and ophthalmopathy. MiXCR was run by TCRdb on the multiplex PCR reads, yielding one entry per CDR3 protein. The sample carries roughly 300,000 distinct CDR3 sequences, roughly 18% recorded once. The sequenced sample was blood. The receptors originated from a woman aged 50 to 65 with Graves' hyperthyroidism. Both conserved end residues are part of each CDR3. D genes are given only for firm matches. Where a row states a size, it is once, few, many or the class of an expanded clone; other rows omit it.

TRBV12-3/TRBV12-4	.	few	TRBJ2-6	TGTGCCAGCGCGTTTCCAGGAGGGAAGTTTTCAGGGGCCAACGTCCTGACTTTC	CASAFPGGKFSGANVLTF
TRBV28	.	few	TRBJ2-2	TGTGCCAGCAGGCCAACTAATGCGAACACCGGGGAGCTGTTTTTT	CASRPTNANTGELFF
TRBV2	.	few	TRBJ2-6	TGTGCCAGCAGGCGGGAATCTGGGGCCAACGTCCTGACTTTC	CASRRESGANVLTF
TRBV20-1	.	few	TRBJ2-1	TGCAGTGCTATCGGACGGCACAATGAGCAGTTCTTC	CSAIGRHNEQFF
TRBV12-3/TRBV12-4	.	many	TRBJ2-1	TGTGCCAGCAGTTTCCGGCCAGGTGGCAACAATGAGCAGTTCTTC	CASSFRPGGNNEQFF
TRBV18	.	many	TRBJ2-2	TGTGCCAGCTCACCAGGACAGCACGGGGAGCTGTTTTTT	CASSPGQHGELFF
TRBV7-6	TRBD2	few	TRBJ2-3	TGTGCCAGCAGCTTGACGGGGGGGCCGACAGATACGCAGTATTTT	CASSLTGGPTDTQYF
TRBV11-2	.	many	TRBJ2-2	TGTGCCAGCAGCCAAGGGACAGGCGGGGGCACCGGGGAGCTGTTTTTT	CASSQGTGGGTGELFF
TRBV19	TRBD1	few	TRBJ1-5	TGTGCCAGTAGTATGAGGGGGCCGGGCAATCAGCCCCAGCATTTT	CASSMRGPGNQPQHF
TRBV7-2	.	.	TRBJ2-5	TGTGCCAGCAGCCTTGGCTTAGCGGATCAAGAGACCCAGTACTTC	CASSLGLADQETQYF
TRBV6-5	.	.	TRBJ2-5	TGTGCCAGCAGTTACTCTCGGGAAGAGACCCAGTACTTC	CASSYSREETQYF
TRBV10-3	TRBD1	.	TRBJ2-3	TGTGCCATCAGGATCACAGACAGGGATGAAACAGATACGCAGTATTTT	CAIRITDRDETDTQYF
TRBV3-1	.	.	TRBJ1-4	TGTGCCAGCAGCCAAGGCCAAAAACTGTTTTTT	CASSQGQKLFF
TRBV3-1	.	many	TRBJ2-3	TGTGCCAGCAGCCCAGGTCCTAGCAGGAGCACAGATACGCAGTATTTT	CASSPGPSRSTDTQYF
TRBV6-1	.	few	TRBJ1-1	TGTGCCACCCGTGTAACTGCACGGAACACTGAAGCTTTCTTT	CATRVTARNTEAFF
TRBV11-3	.	few	TRBJ1-1	TGTGCCAGCAGCGGGAACCGGGGCTCAAGCACTGAAGCTTTCTTT	CASSGNRGSSTEAFF
TRBV25-1	.	.	TRBJ1-4	TGTGCCAGCAGTGCCGAGACAGCTTATAATGAAAAACTGTTTTTT	CASSAETAYNEKLFF
TRBV6-1	TRBD1	.	TRBJ1-6	TGTGCCAGCAATGGACAGGGGGCTTCACCCCTCCACTTT	CASNGQGASPLHF
TRBV6-1	.	.	TRBJ1-1	TGTGCCAGCAGTGAAAGAGGGGTTGGAACTTTCTTT	CASSERGVGTFF
TRBV7-9	TRBD1	.	TRBJ1-1	TGTGCCAGCAGCCCACCGGGACAGGGTGTGAACACTGAAGCTTTCTTT	CASSPPGQGVNTEAFF
TRBV3-1	TRBD1	many	TRBJ2-1	TGTGCCAGCAGCCAGGACAGGGAGCAGTTCTTC	CASSQDREQFF
TRBV7-3	TRBD2	few	TRBJ2-1	TGTGCCAGCAGCCCGTCCCGGGGGGCCTACAATGAGCAGTTCTTC	CASSPSRGAYNEQFF
TRBV20-1	TRBD2	many	TRBJ2-3	TGCAGTGCTAGGACTAGCGGGGCAAGCACAGATACGCAGTATTTT	CSARTSGASTDTQYF
TRBV5-6	.	many	TRBJ2-7	TGTGCCAGCAGTTCCCTCGTGGGAGGGGGCTACGAGCAGTACTTC	CASSSLVGGGYEQYF
TRBV27	TRBD2	many	TRBJ2-3	TGTGCCAGCAGTTCTCGGGCGGGAGCGGTGTTGGCAGATACGCAGTATTTT	CASSSRAGAVLADTQYF
TRBV6-1	.	many	TRBJ1-2	TGTGCCAGCAGTGAAGACGCTGGAAACTATGGCTACACCTTC	CASSEDAGNYGYTF
TRBV6-1	TRBD2	.	TRBJ2-1	TGTGCCAGCAGCAAAGGACTAGCGGGGGCCAATGTGCATGAGCAGTCCTTC	CASSKGLAGANVHEQSF
TRBV28	.	few	TRBJ1-1	TGTGCCAGCAGCTTTGGGCCTCGGAGGGCGAACACTGAAGCTTCCTTT	CASSFGPRRANTEASF
TRBV13	.	.	TRBJ1-6	TGTGCCAGCAGTTACGGGGGTTCTGCCCATTCACCCCTCCACTTT	CASSYGGSAHSPLHF
TRBV28	TRBD2	.	TRBJ2-3	TGTGCCAGCAGTCGCCCTGGGACTACCTTTAATACGCAGTATTTT	CASSRPGTTFNTQYF
TRBV5-1	.	few	TRBJ2-3	TGCGCCAGCAGCCAGGACTATACAGGGACGAACACAGATACGCAGTATTTT	CASSQDYTGTNTDTQYF
TRBV4-2	.	.	TRBJ2-3	TGTGCCAGCAGCCCCCAAGCGGTGGCAGATACGCAGTATTTT	CASSPQAVADTQYF
TRBV5-1	TRBD2	.	TRBJ2-1	TGCGCCAGCAGCTTGGTCCCGGGACTAGCGGGGGGGGGTAATGAGCAGTTCTTC	CASSLVPGLAGGGNEQFF
TRBV12-3/TRBV12-4	TRBD1	.	TRBJ2-3	TGTGCCAGCAGTCCGCGCGGACAGGGTAGCACAGATACGCAGTATTTT	CASSPRGQGSTDTQYF
TRBV10-3	.	few	TRBJ2-6	TGTGCCATCAGTGGTGATGCCAACGTCCTGACTTTC	CAISGDANVLTF
TRBV6-1	.	.	TRBJ1-1	TGTGCCTCCGGGGGTGAAGCTTTCTTT	CASGGEAFF
TRBV9	TRBD2	.	TRBJ2-2	TGTGCCAGCAGCGTATGGCCCGGGACTAGCGGAACCGGGGAGCTGTTTTTT	CASSVWPGTSGTGELFF
TRBV4-2	.	.	TRBJ2-1	TGTGCCAGCAGCCAAGATTTGGCCGGGAATGAGCAGTTCTTC	CASSQDLAGNEQFF
TRBV6-1	TRBD1	few	TRBJ1-3	TGTGCCAGCAGTGAAGTGACAGGGGGCTCTGGAAACACCATATATTTT	CASSEVTGGSGNTIYF
TRBV10-3	TRBD2	.	TRBJ2-3	TGTGCCATCAGTGGCATAGCGGGAGGAGATACGCAGTATTTT	CAISGIAGGDTQYF
TRBV12-3/TRBV12-4	TRBD2	.	TRBJ2-7	TGTGCCAGCAGTTCTTTAGCGGGAGGGCCTCTGGGGTATGAGCAGTACTTC	CASSSLAGGPLGYEQYF
TRBV27	TRBD1	.	TRBJ1-3	TGTGCCAGCAGTCTTGCTACAGGGGGCGCGTTGGGTGGAAACACCATATATTTT	CASSLATGGALGGNTIYF
TRBV11-2	.	.	TRBJ2-1	TGTGCCAGCAGCCAAGATTCGGGGAAGGGCAATGAGCAGTTCTTC	CASSQDSGKGNEQFF
TRBV2	.	many	TRBJ1-1	TGTGCCAGCAGGGGGAGTTGGCCGCGGGCTATGGACACTGAAGCTTTCTTT	CASRGSWPRAMDTEAFF
TRBV20-1	TRBD1	.	TRBJ1-2	TGCAGTGCTACCGGACAGGCCGCATCCTATGGCTACACCTTC	CSATGQAASYGYTF
TRBV27	.	.	TRBJ1-2	TGTGCCAGCAGTTTAATGCCGACAGACTATGGCTACACCTTC	CASSLMPTDYGYTF
TRBV30	.	many	TRBJ2-5	TGTGCCTGGAGTCCCTCGTATGTGGGGAGGCAAGAGACCCAGTACTTC	CAWSPSYVGRQETQYF
TRBV18	.	many	TRBJ1-2	TGTGCCAGCTCAAAGGATATGGGGGACTTAGACTATGGCTACACCTTC	CASSKDMGDLDYGYTF